One TCR beta chain is described in this entry. Its antigen specificity is not known. Nothing much larger sits one base from this clone, and base qualities are not available. RNA was extracted using the RNeasy kit, and 0.5 to 1 microgram was reverse transcribed with random hexamers. The immunoSEQ multiplex PCR assay, which covers 54 Vbeta and 13 Jbeta segments, was used to amplify TCR beta CDR3 regions. PCR amplification bias was corrected using a synthetic template baseline for primer optimization and computational correction. The authors processed their data as follows. Reads were annotated to V, D and J genes according to IMGT and were analyzed with immunoSEQ Analyzer, with only productive sequences retained. Clonality was computed as one minus Shannon entropy normalized by log2 of the number of productive unique sequences. Public and private clones were assessed among the 100 most prevalent clones of each patient and control. Susac-specific clones were defined as absent from healthy and MS cohorts, 1052 published viral clones and other ImmuneACCESS disease sequences. TCRdb ran its own pipeline on the public reads, namely fastp trimming at Q25 and MiXCR clone calling, and kept in-frame beta chains. Every distinct CDR3 protein forms one entry, paired with its most common genes and DNA. TCRdb's processing, not the authors', yielded these V and J calls. The sample table holds approximately 260,000 distinct CDR3 sequences, of which around 96% were seen once. The ten biggest clones cover around 0.1% of the sample.

The cysteine opens and the phenylalanine closes a CDR3 of 16 amino acids. The retained sequence is limited to the CDR3, 48 bases, with the frame set at the first base. Trimming leaves V shorter by 2 bases and J shorter by 0 bases, with the junction holding 6 bases beyond the gene matches. Looking up the germline V gene yields CDR1 SGDLS and CDR2 YYNGEE. The source of the sample is a study of CD8 T cells in Susac syndrome (dated by TCRdb to between 2019 and 2020). Looking at the study overall: Among the sequenced Susac syndrome patients, roughly six had clinically active disease and roughly 8 were in clinical remission. At blood withdrawal, Susac syndrome patients were either therapy-naive, taking corticosteroids (in some cases with IVIg as well), or taking IVIg alone. Repertoire sequencing was used to test whether CD8+ T cell activation and differentiation in Susac syndrome was antigen driven.

Study-wide conclusions, independent of this receptor: In patients with Susac syndrome, the CD4+ T cell repertoire showed no detectable clonal expansion. The number of individuals in the TCR sequencing and HLA analysis was recognized as being relatively small.

High-throughput TCR beta sequencing profiled peripheral blood CD8+ and CD4+ T cells from healthy donors, Susac syndrome patients and multiple sclerosis patients. The Susac syndrome patients fulfilled recently defined diagnostic criteria for either definite or probable disease. CD8+ TEMRA cells were enriched by FACS, while bulk CD8+ and CD4+ T cells were purified by magnetic negative isolation. Blood was collected in EDTA tubes and processed within 24 hours, with PBMCs isolated through density gradient centrifugation. PBMCs intended for TCR sequencing were cryopreserved in liquid nitrogen and thawed later in a water bath at 37 degrees C. The sorted or isolated CD4+, CD8+ and CD8+ TEMRA cells reached a purity of at least 90%.

Sequencing was done on a sample of CD4+ T cells from PBMCs. The receptor's source is a human donor with Susac syndrome. The chain is made from TRBV9 and TRBJ2-3; TRBD2 matches 7 bases in the middle. This receptor carries the CDR3 CASSVGAGESTDTQYF. The nucleotides read TGTGCCAGCAGCGTCGGGGCGGGAGAGAGCACAGATACGCAGTATTTT.